This T cell receptor (beta chain) was sequenced for a study of Ad26.COV2.S vaccination and SARS-CoV-2 variants. At the level of the study: Doses of Ad26.COV2.S were injected into muscle once or twice, 56 days apart.

Treatment in this sample: some 19 received Ad26.COV2.S at low or high dose, single or two shots; about 5 received placebo; per-sample allocation not given. At day 63 after the first vaccine or placebo injection, samples were drawn. Only in-frame clones appear in the TCRdb table, and some are missing; sequencing was by immunoSEQ multiplex PCR. The sample consists of 300,000 to 500,000 clones, 70% to 90% of them appearing once. Per the germline V gene, CDR1 is SEHNR and CDR2 is FQNEAQ (reference sequence). This CDR3 spans 15 amino acids. V was cut by 4 bases and J by 4 bases, with 16 bases left in between. For this clone: As yet, its antigen is unknown.

Findings of the study overall: There was a possibility that the TCR breadth and depth analyses underestimated total T cell responses.

The sequencing used peripheral blood, collected in a trial of Ad26.COV2.S vaccine versus placebo. The chain employs TRBV7-9 and TRBJ1-1, with TRBD1 as a possible D gene (6 bases). The sequence was obtained from a person between 18 and 65 years old who received the Ad26.COV2.S COVID-19 vaccine or a placebo. CDR3 in amino acids: CASSSPSTGSTEAFF. CDR3 nucleotide sequence: TGTGCCAGCAGCTCACCATCCACAGGGAGCACTGAAGCTTTCTTT.